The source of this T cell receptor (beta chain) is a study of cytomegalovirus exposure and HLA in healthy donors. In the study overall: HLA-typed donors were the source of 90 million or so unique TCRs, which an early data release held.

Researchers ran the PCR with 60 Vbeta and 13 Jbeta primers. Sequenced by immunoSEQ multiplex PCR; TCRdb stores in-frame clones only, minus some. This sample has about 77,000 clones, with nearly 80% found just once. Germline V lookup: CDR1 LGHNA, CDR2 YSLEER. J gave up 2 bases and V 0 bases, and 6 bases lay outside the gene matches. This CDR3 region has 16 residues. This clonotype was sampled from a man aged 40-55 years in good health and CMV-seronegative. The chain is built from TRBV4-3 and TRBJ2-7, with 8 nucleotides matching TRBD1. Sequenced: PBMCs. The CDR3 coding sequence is TGCGCCAGCAGCCAAGATCGAGAGACAGGGGCCTACGAGCAGTACTTC. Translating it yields CASSQDRETGAYEQYF.